These 26 T cell receptor beta chains originate from one sample sequenced in a study of T cells after yellow fever vaccination. TCRdb reprocessed the 5' RACE reads via MiXCR and lists one record per CDR3 protein. The repertoire holds roughly 350,000 distinct CDR3 sequences, approximately 4% seen once, with 20% to 25% in the top ten. The input for sequencing was PBMCs, taken 5 days after the yellow fever booster vaccination. Receptor source: a man between 18 and 35 years old who received the YFV17D yellow fever vaccine.

The J gene is TRBJ2-7, the V gene TRBV10-3; 9 bases align to TRBD1. The germline CDR1 and CDR2 sequences are ENHRY and SYGVKD. CDR3 size: 13 residues. V gave up 6 bases and J gave up 5 bases; unmatched junction bases: 5. The CDR3 nucleotides are TGTGCCATCAGGGGTACAGGGGGCAACGAGCAGTACGTC. Protein: CAIRGTGGNEQYV.

This clonotype has more than one count but fewer than ten. The chain carries TRBV4-2 and TRBJ1-1, with D perhaps matching TRBD1 (6 bases). Germline V gene sequence: CDR1 LGHNA, CDR2 YNFKEQ. The CDR3 has 14 residues. V was cut by 0 bases and J by 9 bases, with 14 bases left in between. The CDR3 loop reads CASSQDRTARQAFF. In DNA form, the CDR3 reads TGTGCCAGCAGCCAAGATAGGACAGCCCGACAAGCTTTCTTT.

At least ten counts were recorded for this clonotype. This chain uses TRBV20-1 with TRBJ1-3, with 7 bases matching TRBD1. Germline V gene sequence: CDR1 DFQATT, CDR2 SNEGSKA (reference sequence). The ends lost 0 bases at V and 1 base at J; junction bases unmatched: 3. The CDR3 has 15 amino acids. In nucleotides, the CDR3 is TGCAGTGCTAGAGAACAACAGGGGTCTGGAAACACCATATATTTT. Residues: CSAREQQGSGNTIYF.

The chain uses TRBV6-6 and TRBJ2-1; D gene unclear. Germline CDR1 and CDR2: MNHNY and SVGAGI (reference sequence). V was pared by 6 bases and J by 10 bases, with 10 bases between. This CDR3 has 11 amino acids. CDR3 sequence (DNA): TGTGCCAGCAGCGACCTCGTGGAGCAGTTCTTC. It codes for CASSDLVEQFF.

This clonotype was found a few times. The chain combines TRBV6-2 or TRBV6-3 with TRBJ2-7; D not resolved. Germline assignment: CDR1 MNHEY and CDR2 SVGEGT. The CDR3 is 12 amino acids. The germline V and J ends were trimmed by 0 bases and 2 bases, with 2 bases remaining between them. CDR3 nucleotides: TGTGCCAGCAGTTACTCTCCCTACGAGCAGTACGTC. Residues: CASSYSPYEQYV.

This clonotype has a handful of counts. This chain links TRBV6-2 or TRBV6-3 with TRBJ2-1, with 11 bases lining up with TRBD2. The CDR3 sequence is 16 residues long. V lost 0 bases to trimming and J lost 4 bases; unmatched junction nucleotides: 2. Germline V lookup: CDR1 MNHEY, CDR2 SVGEGT. DNA of the CDR3: TGTGCCAGCAGTTACTCGACTAGCGGGACTTACAATGAGCAGTTCTTC. It translates to CASSYSTSGTYNEQFF.

The sample holds a few counts of this clonotype. This sequence joins TRBV3-1 and TRBJ2-3; perhaps TRBD2 as D (5 bases). Per germline, CDR1 LGHDT and CDR2 YNNKEL (reference sequence). This CDR3 is 14 amino acids long. V was trimmed by 4 bases and J by 3 bases, leaving 11 bases between them. This CDR3 reads CASSPTRTTDTQYF. The CDR3 coding sequence is TGTGCCAGCAGCCCGACAAGGACTACAGATACGCAGTATTTT.

This clonotype was detected many times. The chain uses TRBV11-2 and TRBJ1-6; 8 positions agree with TRBD1. Germline V gene sequence: CDR1 SGHAT, CDR2 FQNNGV. Trimming removed 4 bases from V and 6 bases from J; junction bases left unmatched: 5. The CDR3 loop spans 15 amino acids. The DNA for the CDR3 is TGTGCCAGCAGCTCCCAGGGGGCGGGTAATTCACCCCTCCACTTT. Residues: CASSSQGAGNSPLHF.

At least ten counts were recorded for this clonotype. This rearrangement joins TRBV10-3 to TRBJ1-1; D is ambiguous. Between the trimmed V and J ends, which lost 6 bases and 5 bases, there was a span of 13 bases. Looked up from germline, CDR1 is ENHRY and CDR2 is SYGVKD. This CDR3 spans 13 amino acids. The CDR3 DNA sequence: TGTGCCATCAGCCTGCAAGGAGGTACTGAAGCTTTCTTT. Translation: CAISLQGGTEAFF.

This clonotype was found many times. This sequence joins TRBV7-2 and TRBJ2-7; TRBD1 aligns across 7 bases. Germline CDR1 SGHTA, CDR2 FQGNSA. V was clipped by 7 bases and J by 2 bases; unmatched bases: 5. The CDR3 runs to 13 residues. The CDR3 loop reads CASNRGQTYEQYF. In DNA, the CDR3 is TGTGCCAGCAACCGGGGACAGACCTACGAGCAGTACTTC.

This clonotype was counted only a few times. The V gene is TRBV28, the J gene TRBJ1-1; 8 nucleotides match TRBD1. Trimming removed 2 bases from V and 3 bases from J; junction bases left unmatched: 5. The CDR3 has 15 residues. Looked up from germline, CDR1 is MDHEN and CDR2 is SYDVKM. The CDR3 region has the DNA TGTGCCAGCAGTTTAAACCCAGGGGGCGACACTGAAGCTTTCTTT. Amino acids: CASSLNPGGDTEAFF.

In its sample, this clonotype was seen a few times. V is TRBV3-1 and J is TRBJ1-1, with a weak D call TRBD1 (5 bases). The V end was cut by 1 base, the J end by 11 bases, with 8 bases between. The V gene's germline CDR1 is LGHDT and CDR2 YNNKEL (reference sequence). CDR3 size: 11 residues. The CDR3 loop is CASSQGGLAFF. In DNA form, the CDR3 reads TGTGCCAGCAGCCAAGGGGGCCTTGCTTTCTTT.

This clonotype was recorded a few times. CDR3 in amino acids: CASSTDRGTDTQYF. CDR3 DNA sequence: TGCGCCAGCAGCACCGACAGGGGTACAGATACGCAGTATTTT. The chain has TRBV5-1 and TRBJ2-3, with TRBD1 matching 8 bases. There are 14 residues in the CDR3. The junction had 4 bases not matched to a gene; V was cut back by 4 bases and J by 3 bases. Germline assignment: CDR1 SGHRS and CDR2 YFSETQ.

V gene TRBV20-1 combines with J gene TRBJ2-1; tentatively, D is TRBD2 (6 bases). Germline CDR1 and CDR2: DFQATT and SNEGSKA (reference sequence). This CDR3 has 16 residues. With 0 bases removed from V and 1 base from J, the gap between germline ends came to 13 bases. The CDR3 is CSARDAGTSSYNEQFF. Here the CDR3 DNA reads TGCAGTGCTAGAGATGCCGGGACTTCTTCCTACAATGAGCAGTTCTTC.

The rearrangement uses TRBV7-2 and TRBJ1-5, with D hard to call. CDR1 and CDR2 from the germline V gene are SGHTA and FQGNSA. The CDR3 is 15 amino acids. With 3 bases removed from V and 6 bases from J, the gap between germline ends came to 15 bases. As DNA, the CDR3 is TGTGCCAGCAGCTTTCGTCCCGGCGGAGTTCAGCCCCAGCATTTT. Translating it yields CASSFRPGGVQPQHF. Supplemented by reference TRBV7-2 and TRBJ1-5, the full variable domain reads GAGVSQSPSNKVTEKGKDVELRCDPISGHTALYWYRQSLGQGLEFLIYFQGNSAPDKSGLPSDRFSAERTGGSVSTLTIQRTQQEDSAVYLCASSFRPGGVQPQHFGDGTRLSIL.

This clonotype was seen only a few times. The chain combines TRBV5-1 with TRBJ2-1; D is undetermined. Per germline, CDR1 SGHRS and CDR2 YFSETQ. Trimming shortened V by 0 bases and J by 0 bases, and 10 bases separated the two germline ends. CDR3 length: 16 amino acids. The CDR3 nucleotides are TGCGCCAGCAGCTTGGCCCCCTGGAGCTCCTACAATGAGCAGTTCTTC. This sequence encodes CASSLAPWSSYNEQFF.

This chain links TRBV7-3 with TRBJ1-1; possible D gene TRBD1, 5 bases. This CDR3 spans 14 amino acids. Trimming removed 1 base at V and 4 bases at J, with 10 bases between. Germline loops: CDR1 SGHTA, CDR2 FQGTGA. The DNA for the CDR3 is TGTGCCAGCAGCTTAAGGGAGGGGTCCACTGAAGCTTTCTTT. Amino acid sequence: CASSLREGSTEAFF. Combining the CDR3 with reference TRBV7-3 and TRBJ1-1 gives the whole variable domain GAGVSQTPSNKVTEKGKYVELRCDPISGHTALYWYRQSLGQGPEFLIYFQGTGAADDSGLPNDRFFAVRPEGSVSTLKIQRTERGDSAVYLCASSLREGSTEAFFGQGTRLTVV.

This clonotype was detected only a few times. The CDR3 nucleotides are TGTGCCATCAGTGATCTCCGGGACAGGGAGTTGGATACGCAGTATTTT. This encodes CAISDLRDRELDTQYF. The chain uses TRBV10-3 and TRBJ2-3, with 9 bases identical to TRBD1. CDR1 is ENHRY and CDR2 is SYGVKD in the germline V gene. CDR3 length: 16 residues. J gave up 6 bases and V 3 bases, and 10 bases lay outside the gene matches.

Many counts were recorded for this clonotype. The chain employs TRBV6-5 and TRBJ2-1; D is perhaps TRBD1 (6 bases). This CDR3 has 15 residues. Deletions cut 1 base from V and 7 bases from J, with 14 bases between. The germline V gene has CDR1 MNHEY and CDR2 SVGAGI. This CDR3 reads CASSYYAQGKNEQFF. CDR3 nucleotide sequence: TGTGCCAGCAGTTACTACGCGCAGGGGAAGAATGAGCAGTTCTTC.

The sample holds many counts of this clonotype. The rearrangement links TRBV6-2 or TRBV6-3 to TRBJ1-5, with unresolved D. The CDR3 is 14 amino acids. Per germline, CDR1 MNHEY and CDR2 SVGEGT. V gave up 2 bases and J gave up 5 bases, with 10 bases separating them. The CDR3 loop is CASSYESGDQPQHF. Here the CDR3 DNA reads TGTGCCAGCAGTTACGAGTCAGGAGATCAGCCCCAGCATTTT.

The rearrangement links TRBV12-3 or TRBV12-4 to TRBJ1-2; D is possibly TRBD1 (5 bases). This CDR3 contains 14 residues. V was pared by 6 bases and J by 6 bases, with 17 bases between. DNA for the CDR3: TGTGCCAGCAGGATGTCGGCAGGGTCGAATGGCTACACCTTC. Residues: CASRMSAGSNGYTF.

Here the CDR3 DNA reads TGTGCCAGCAGTTACTCGATTTTAGGAAGGTTGTCTGGAAACACCATATATTTT. As protein: CASSYSILGRLSGNTIYF. The chain couples TRBV6-5 to TRBJ1-3; D is unclear. Germline CDR1 is MNHEY and CDR2 is SVGAGI. This CDR3 has 18 amino acids. Trimming stripped 0 bases from V and 1 base from J, with 16 bases between.

This clonotype came up a few times. This chain uses TRBV5-1 with TRBJ2-2; D perhaps matches TRBD2 (6 bases). The CDR3 has 15 amino acids. CDR1 and CDR2 from the germline V gene are SGHRS and YFSETQ. Trimming pared 0 bases from V and 5 bases from J, leaving 11 bases between. This CDR3 reads CASSLASAGTGELFF. CDR3 nucleotides: TGCGCCAGCAGCTTGGCTAGCGCCGGAACCGGGGAGCTGTTTTTT.

At least ten counts were recorded for this clonotype. J is TRBJ2-1 and V is TRBV20-1; possibly TRBD2 for D (6 bases). CDR1 DFQATT and CDR2 SNEGSKA come from the germline V gene (reference sequence). The CDR3 covers 11 residues. V was pared by 3 bases and J by 7 bases, with 7 bases between. The CDR3 region is CSASGGNEQFF. The CDR3 DNA follows: TGCAGTGCTAGTGGGGGGAATGAGCAGTTCTTC.

This clonotype showed up many times. The chain links TRBV10-3 to TRBJ2-4; TRBD1 matches 9 bases. This CDR3 has 14 amino acids. Germline V gives CDR1 ENHRY, CDR2 SYGVKD. J gave up 6 bases and V 6 bases, and 6 bases lay outside the gene matches. In DNA, the CDR3 is TGTGCCATCAGCACGACAGGGGGGGGAAACATTCAGTACTTC. This sequence encodes CAISTTGGGNIQYF.

The chain couples TRBV7-9 to TRBJ2-5; unclear D gene. V lost 5 bases and J lost 4, with 17 bases in between. The CDR3 is 15 residues long. Germline loops: CDR1 SEHNR, CDR2 FQNEAQ (reference sequence). CDR3 loop: CASSPPTATGETQYF. CDR3 DNA sequence: TGTGCCAGCAGCCCTCCGACTGCTACCGGAGAGACCCAGTACTTC.